This T cell receptor beta chain stems from a study of T cell responses to AZD1222 COVID-19 vaccine. About the research overall: Second-dose groups at about 4 or about 12 weeks were pooled.

TCRdb's copy holds only in-frame clones and misses some; the assay was immunoSEQ multiplex PCR. The data contain roughly 100,000 clones, 90% to 95% of them singletons. This CDR3 is built from 18 residues. Deletions cut 4 bases from V and 2 bases from J, with 21 bases between. Germline V lookup: CDR1 SEHNR, CDR2 FQNEAQ (reference sequence). On this clone: Antigen specificity is unknown.

Study-level results: Regions left unmutated in variants are reportedly the target of nearly half of spike-specific TCRs. The peak T cell response came first, and repertoires were sampled only after it. Clonal diversity was possibly underestimated, and the donors were mostly white British, with more females.

V usage is TRBV7-9 and J usage is TRBJ1-5; maybe TRBD1 (5 bases). The sequence came from an adult in good health. Sequencing was performed on peripheral blood, taken on day 0 of AZD1222 vaccination. The CDR3 DNA reads TGTGCCAGCAGCTCCGAGGACATCGGAATGCTAGGCAATCAGCCCCAGCATTTT. It codes for CASSSEDIGMLGNQPQHF.